One and the same sample provided the 13 T cell receptor beta chains below, sequenced in a study of cytomegalovirus exposure and HLA in healthy donors. The PCR contained 60 Vbeta and 13 Jbeta primers. The assay was immunoSEQ multiplex PCR, and TCRdb's table has in-frame clones only and misses some. The sample carries 100,000 to 150,000 clones, around 82% recorded once. Sequenced: PBMCs. The origin of the receptors is a young man in good health and CMV-seropositive.

This clone came up a few times. The J gene is TRBJ2-5, the V gene TRBV6-1; 7 bases line up with TRBD2. Germline CDR1 reads MNHNS; CDR2 reads SASEGT. There are 14 residues in the CDR3. Trimming took 4 bases from V and 1 from J; bases not matched to a gene: 3. The CDR3 DNA reads as TGTGCCAGCAGTGGCGGGGGTCTCCAAGAGACCCAGTACTTC. The encoded protein is CASSGGGLQETQYF.

V and J are TRBV5-8 and TRBJ2-1, with 11 bases identical to TRBD2. Germline V lookup: CDR1 SGHTS, CDR2 YDEGEE. CDR3 length: 16 amino acids. V lost 0 bases to trimming and J lost 7 bases; unmatched junction nucleotides: 6. CDR3 sequence: CASSLGLAGGLNEQFF. The CDR3 region has the DNA TGTGCCAGCAGCTTGGGGTTAGCGGGAGGGTTGAATGAGCAGTTCTTC.

The chain joins TRBV29-1 to TRBJ1-1; TRBD1 matches 11 bases. The CDR3 totals 13 residues. Trimming cost V 7 bases and J 4 bases; bases outside gene matches: 5. Per the germline V gene, CDR1 is SQVTM and CDR2 is ANQGSEA. Here the CDR3 DNA reads TGCAGCGCTAGGACAGGGGGCGTCACTGAAGCTTTCTTT. Protein sequence: CSARTGGVTEAFF.

The rearrangement links TRBV15 to TRBJ2-7; D gene uncertain. The ends were cut back, 0 bases at V and 1 base at J, with 16 bases in the middle. Germline CDR1 reads LNHNV; CDR2 reads YYDKDF (reference sequence). This CDR3 comprises 17 residues. The CDR3 nucleotides are TGTGCCACCAGCAGAGATTCCCTTTCAGCGTCTTCCTACGAGCAGTACTTC. Translating it yields CATSRDSLSASSYEQYF.

The V gene is TRBV29-1, the J gene TRBJ2-1, with TRBD1 matching 9 bases. The CDR3 loop spans 13 amino acids. The V gene end was trimmed by 6 bases and the J gene end by 1 base; junction bases not matched to a gene: 1. Germline V gives CDR1 SQVTM, CDR2 ANQGSEA. CDR3 amino acids: CSVGQGSYNEQFF. CDR3 DNA sequence: TGCAGCGTCGGACAGGGGTCCTACAATGAGCAGTTCTTC.

The CDR3 sequence is CASGPGGGGLTDTQYF. DNA for the CDR3: TGTGCCAGCGGCCCAGGGGGCGGGGGACTCACAGATACGCAGTATTTT. The rearrangement joins TRBV25-1 to TRBJ2-3; TRBD1 is a possible D gene (8 bases). Germline CDR1 MGHDK, CDR2 SYGVNS. The CDR3 contains 16 residues. With 8 bases removed from V and 2 bases from J, the gap between germline ends came to 20 bases.

V and J are TRBV11-2 and TRBJ2-7; a possible D gene is TRBD2 (5 bases). CDR3 length equals 15 residues. The germline CDR1 and CDR2 sequences are SGHAT and FQNNGV. With 0 bases removed from V and 0 bases from J, the gap between germline ends came to 9 bases. Here the CDR3 DNA reads TGTGCCAGCAGCTTAGATCCGGGATACTCCTACGAGCAGTACTTC. Its protein product is CASSLDPGYSYEQYF.

The genes are TRBV5-6 and TRBJ1-4; no clear D. The CDR3 loop spans 14 amino acids. CDR1 is SGHDT, CDR2 YYEEEE, per germline. Trimming shortened V by 4 bases and J by 10 bases, and 17 bases separated the two germline ends. This CDR3 is CASSPSRARGKLFF. For the CDR3, the DNA is TGTGCCAGCAGCCCTTCTAGGGCCCGGGGAAAACTGTTTTTT. Variable domain in full (rest from reference TRBV5-6 and TRBJ1-4): DAGVTQSPTHLIKTRGQQVTLRCSPKSGHDTVSWYQQALGQGPQFIFQYYEEEERQRGNFPDRFSGHQFPNYSSELNVNALLLGDSALYLCASSPSRARGKLFFGSGTQLSVL.

The chain joins TRBV2 to TRBJ1-2; D is possibly TRBD1 (5 bases). The CDR3 is 13 amino acids. Germline CDR1 and CDR2: SNHLY and FYNNEI. Trimming removed 7 bases from V and 6 bases from J, with 15 bases in between. The CDR3, as DNA: TGTGCCAGCACCGTCGGGGGGTCAAATGGCTACACCTTC. Its translation is CASTVGGSNGYTF.

This clone was seen just once. CDR3 sequence reads: CASVPPPPWAEYYQETQYF. CDR3 nucleotides: TGTGCTAGTGTCCCACCCCCCCCCTGGGCAGAATACTACCAAGAGACCCAGTACTTC. This chain connects TRBV12-5 to TRBJ2-5, with unresolved D. The CDR3 is made up of 19 amino acids. V was trimmed by 7 bases and J by 0 bases, leaving 27 bases between them. Germline CDR1 reads LGHNT; CDR2 reads FRNRAP. The variable domain in full, with the rest retrieved from reference TRBV12-5 and TRBJ2-5, is DARVTQTPRHKVTEMGQEVTMRCQPILGHNTVFWYRQTMMQGLELLAYFRNRAPLDDSGMPKDRFSAEMPDATLATLKIQPSEPRDSAVYFCASVPPPPWAEYYQETQYFGPGTRLLVL.

This clone was seen a few times. V is TRBV19 and J is TRBJ1-2, with D unclear. V was clipped by 0 bases and J by 4 bases, with 15 bases between them. Germline V gene lookup returns CDR1 LNHDA and CDR2 SQIVND (reference sequence). The CDR3 loop spans 16 amino acids. CDR3 amino acids: CASSIEQDLRSYGYTF. In DNA, the CDR3 is TGTGCCAGTAGTATAGAGCAGGACTTAAGGAGCTATGGCTACACCTTC.

The CDR3 DNA is TGTGCCAGCAGCGTAGGCGGCTCAGGGGAAGCTTTCTTT. Its translation is CASSVGGSGEAFF. The chain combines TRBV9 with TRBJ1-1; the D gene is possibly TRBD1 (5 bases). The germline V gene has CDR1 SGDLS and CDR2 YYNGEE. The CDR3 runs 13 residues. V lost 0 bases and J lost 8, with 11 bases in between.

In this sample, this clone turned up a few times. The chain links TRBV5-6 to TRBJ2-2; no firm D call. The CDR3 is 11 amino acids. CDR1 and CDR2 from the germline V gene are SGHDT and YYEEEE. V was shortened by 4 bases and J by 4 bases, with 2 bases between the two germline ends. The chain's CDR3 is CASSRTGELFF. As DNA, the CDR3 is TGTGCCAGCAGCCGCACCGGGGAGCTGTTTTTT.